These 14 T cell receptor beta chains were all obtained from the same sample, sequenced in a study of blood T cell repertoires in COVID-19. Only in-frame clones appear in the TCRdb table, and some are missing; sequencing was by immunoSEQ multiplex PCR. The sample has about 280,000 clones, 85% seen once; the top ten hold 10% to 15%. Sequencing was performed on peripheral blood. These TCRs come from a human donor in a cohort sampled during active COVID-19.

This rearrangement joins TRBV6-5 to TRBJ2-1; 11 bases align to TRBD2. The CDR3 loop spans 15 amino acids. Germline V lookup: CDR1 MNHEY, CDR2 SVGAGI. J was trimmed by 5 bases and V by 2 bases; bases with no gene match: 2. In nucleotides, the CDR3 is TGTGCCAGCAGTTACGGGACTAGCGGAAACAATGAGCAGTTCTTC. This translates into CASSYGTSGNNEQFF.

CDR3 loop: CASSLDLFLSTEAFF. CDR3 sequence (DNA): TGTGCCAGCAGCTTAGATTTGTTTTTGAGCACTGAAGCTTTCTTT. J is TRBJ1-1 and V is TRBV7-8; D gene ambiguous. This CDR3 comprises 15 residues. The germline V gene has CDR1 SGHVS and CDR2 FQNEAQ. V lost 1 base and J lost 4, with 13 bases in between.

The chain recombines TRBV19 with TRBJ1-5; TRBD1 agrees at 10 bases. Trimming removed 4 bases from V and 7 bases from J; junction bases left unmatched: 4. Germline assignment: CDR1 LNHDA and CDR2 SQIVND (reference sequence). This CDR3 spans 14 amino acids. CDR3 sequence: CASSTGQGRQPQHF. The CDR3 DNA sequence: TGTGCCAGTAGTACGGGACAGGGGAGGCAGCCCCAGCATTTT.

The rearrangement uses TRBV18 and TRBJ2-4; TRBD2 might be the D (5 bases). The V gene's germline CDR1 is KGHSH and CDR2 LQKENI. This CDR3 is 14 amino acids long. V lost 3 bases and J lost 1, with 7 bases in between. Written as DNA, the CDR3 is TGTGCCAGCTCACCCGGGGAGGCCAAAAACATTCAGTACTTC. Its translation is CASSPGEAKNIQYF.

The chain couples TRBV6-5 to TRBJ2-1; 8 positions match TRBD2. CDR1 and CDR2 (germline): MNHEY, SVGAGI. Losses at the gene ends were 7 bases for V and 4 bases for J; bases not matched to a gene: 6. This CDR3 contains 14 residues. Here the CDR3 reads CASTRASGYNEQFF. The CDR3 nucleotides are TGTGCCAGCACTAGGGCTAGCGGGTACAATGAGCAGTTCTTC.

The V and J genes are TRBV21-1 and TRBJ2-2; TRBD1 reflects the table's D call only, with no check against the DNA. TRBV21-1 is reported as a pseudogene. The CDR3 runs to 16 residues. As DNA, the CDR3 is TGTGCCAGCAGCAAACCACCGGGACAGCCAACCGGGGAGCTGTTTTTT. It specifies CASSKPPGQPTGELFF.

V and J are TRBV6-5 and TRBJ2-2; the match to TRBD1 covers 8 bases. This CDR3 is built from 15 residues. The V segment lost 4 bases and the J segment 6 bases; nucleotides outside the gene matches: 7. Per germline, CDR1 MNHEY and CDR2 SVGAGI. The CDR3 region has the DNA TGTGCCAGCAGTTTTGGCAGGGGGCTGGCCGGGGAGCTGTTTTTT. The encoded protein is CASSFGRGLAGELFF.

This CDR3 is CASSLVGGRTNTEAFF. The CDR3 DNA reads as TGTGCCAGCAGCTTAGTTGGGGGGAGGACGAACACTGAAGCTTTCTTT. The chain combines TRBV7-2 with TRBJ1-1, with D possibly matching TRBD1 (5 bases). The length of the CDR3 is 16 residues. Trimming left V 1 base short and J 1 base short, with 13 bases between. Germline values: CDR1 SGHTA, CDR2 FQGNSA.

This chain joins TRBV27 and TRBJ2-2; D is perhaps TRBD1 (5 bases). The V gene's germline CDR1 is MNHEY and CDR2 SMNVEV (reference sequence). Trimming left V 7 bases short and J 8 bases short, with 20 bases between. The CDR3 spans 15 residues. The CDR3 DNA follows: TGTGCCAGCAAGGGGTCGGGCACCCTCACTGGGGAGCTGTTTTTT. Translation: CASKGSGTLTGELFF.

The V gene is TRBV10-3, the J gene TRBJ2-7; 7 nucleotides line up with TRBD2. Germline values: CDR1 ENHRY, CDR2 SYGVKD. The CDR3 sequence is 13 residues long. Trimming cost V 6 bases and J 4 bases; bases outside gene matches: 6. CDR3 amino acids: CAISREARYEQYF. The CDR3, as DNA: TGTGCCATCAGCCGGGAGGCTAGGTACGAGCAGTACTTC.

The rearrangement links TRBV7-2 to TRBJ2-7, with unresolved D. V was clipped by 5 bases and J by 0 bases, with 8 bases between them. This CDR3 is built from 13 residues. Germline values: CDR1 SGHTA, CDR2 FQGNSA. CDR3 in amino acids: CASSTSPSYEQYF. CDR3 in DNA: TGTGCCAGCAGCACATCCCCCTCCTACGAGCAGTACTTC. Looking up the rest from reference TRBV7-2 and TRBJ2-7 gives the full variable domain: GAGVSQSPSNKVTEKGKDVELRCDPISGHTALYWYRQSLGQGLEFLIYFQGNSAPDKSGLPSDRFSAERTGGSVSTLTIQRTQQEDSAVYLCASSTSPSYEQYFGPGTRLTVT.

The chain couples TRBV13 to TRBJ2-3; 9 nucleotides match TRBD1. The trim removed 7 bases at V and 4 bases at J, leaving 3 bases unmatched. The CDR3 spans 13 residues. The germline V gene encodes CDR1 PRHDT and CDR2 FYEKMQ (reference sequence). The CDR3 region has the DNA TGTGCCAGCAACCGACAGGGGGCAGATACGCAGTATTTT. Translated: CASNRQGADTQYF.

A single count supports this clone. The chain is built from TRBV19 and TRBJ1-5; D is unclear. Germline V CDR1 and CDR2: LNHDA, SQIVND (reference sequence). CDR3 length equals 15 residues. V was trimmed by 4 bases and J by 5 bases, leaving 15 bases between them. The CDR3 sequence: CASSTPGRGHQPQHF. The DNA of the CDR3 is TGTGCCAGTAGTACTCCGGGTAGAGGCCATCAGCCCCAGCATTTT. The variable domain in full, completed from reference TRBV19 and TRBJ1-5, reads DGGITQSPKYLFRKEGQNVTLSCEQNLNHDAMYWYRQDPGQGLRLIYYSQIVNDFQKGDIAEGYSVSREKKESFPLTVTSAQKNPTAFYLCASSTPGRGHQPQHFGDGTRLSIL.

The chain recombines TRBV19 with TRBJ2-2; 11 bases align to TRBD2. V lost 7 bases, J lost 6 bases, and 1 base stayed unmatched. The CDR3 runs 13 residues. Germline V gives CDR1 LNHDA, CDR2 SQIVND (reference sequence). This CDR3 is CASKLAGAGELFF. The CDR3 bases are TGTGCCAGTAAACTAGCGGGAGCCGGGGAGCTGTTTTTT.